This T cell receptor (beta chain) stems from a study of early T cells in non-severe SARS-CoV-2 infection. Each CDR3 protein gets one entry after TCRdb re-called the 5' RACE reads with MiXCR. Of approximately 77,000 distinct CDR3 sequences in the sample, roughly 16% were seen once. This clonotype showed up many times. After removal of 5 bases from V and 4 bases from J, the junction contained 16 bases not matched to a gene. Germline V gives CDR1 KGHSH, CDR2 LQKENI. This CDR3 contains 17 residues. This sequence originates from an adult who was a healthcare worker with PCR-confirmed SARS-CoV-2 infection or an uninfected control (not recorded which). The sequenced sample was whole blood. This rearrangement joins TRBV18 to TRBJ2-5; TRBD1 matches 7 bases. CDR3 nucleotide sequence: TGTGCCAGCTCAGCTCTCGGACAGGTTCTGAGCGGAGAGACCCAGTACTTC. It is translated as CASSALGQVLSGETQYF. The whole variable domain, filled in from reference TRBV18 and TRBJ2-5, reads NAGVMQNPRHLVRRRGQEARLRCSPMKGHSHVYWYRQLPEEGLKFMVYLQKENIIDESGMPKERFSAEFPKEGPSILRIQQVVRGDSAAYFCASSALGQVLSGETQYFGPGTRLLVL.